The 11 T cell receptor beta chains below were found in one sample sequenced in a study of T cells in Graves' hyperthyroidism and ophthalmopathy. There were TCR beta CDR3 regions amplified from RNA transcripts. HTBI primers were used for first-round RT-PCR of the TCR CDR3. TCRdb used MiXCR to reprocess the multiplex PCR reads, holding one entry per CDR3 protein. Of fewer than 300,000 distinct CDR3 sequences listed, less than 30% are singletons. The specimen was blood. Receptors were obtained from a man in his forties with Graves' hyperthyroidism that later progressed to Graves' ophthalmopathy.

The chain employs TRBV27 and TRBJ1-2, with D unclear. CDR3 size: 13 residues. The germline gives CDR1 MNHEY, CDR2 SMNVEV (reference sequence). V lost 5 bases to trimming and J lost 11 bases, with 18 bases between them. CDR3 in amino acids: CASSPLVAVHYTF. The DNA of the CDR3 is TGTGCCAGCAGTCCCCTAGTGGCCGTGCATTACACCTTC.

This clonotype came up many times. The CDR3 region is CSARNGHRDIQYF. CDR3 coding DNA: TGCAGTGCTAGGAACGGTCACCGGGACATTCAGTACTTC. The rearrangement joins TRBV20-1 to TRBJ2-4; D call uncertain. Germline V gives CDR1 DFQATT, CDR2 SNEGSKA (reference sequence). The CDR3 loop spans 13 amino acids. The V end lost 3 bases, the J end lost 8 bases, and 14 bases lay between the germline ends.

In its sample, this clonotype was seen many times. J is TRBJ2-7 and V is TRBV28; D uncertain. Trimming removed 7 bases at V and 2 bases at J, with 9 bases between. CDR1 is MDHEN and CDR2 is SYDVKM in the germline V gene. The CDR3 covers 12 residues. In DNA, the CDR3 is TGTGCCAGCAACCCATCGCCCTACGAGCAGTACTTC. Protein: CASNPSPYEQYF.

This clonotype was seen only once. The chain employs TRBV7-2 and TRBJ2-5, with 9 bases identical to TRBD1. V gave up 5 bases and J gave up 3 bases; unmatched junction bases: 7. The CDR3 sequence is 15 residues long. CDR1 and CDR2 from the germline V gene are SGHTA and FQGNSA. The CDR3 protein is CASSPHGTGKETQYF. The DNA for the CDR3 is TGTGCCAGCAGCCCACACGGGACAGGGAAAGAGACCCAGTACTTC.

This clonotype was detected many times. The gene calls are TRBV19 and TRBJ2-7; 10 nucleotides align to TRBD2. Trimming removed 3 bases from V and 3 bases from J; junction bases left unmatched: 14. The CDR3 is 18 amino acids. The germline CDR1 and CDR2 sequences are LNHDA and SQIVND (reference sequence). In DNA form, the CDR3 reads TGTGCCAGTAGTATTTCGGCTAGCGGGAGTCCGCTTCTCTACGAGCAGTACTTC. Protein sequence: CASSISASGSPLLYEQYF.

At least ten counts were recorded for this clonotype. This chain connects TRBV12-3 or TRBV12-4 to TRBJ1-1; 8 bases are shared with TRBD1. V was pared by 1 base and J by 4 bases, with 8 bases of the junction left unmatched. The CDR3 runs to 16 residues. The CDR3, as DNA: TGTGCCAGCAGTTTAGGGGAGAACAGGGGGAGCACTGAAGCTTTCTTT. Residues: CASSLGENRGSTEAFF.

This clonotype came up many times. The chain joins TRBV6-5 to TRBJ2-2; the match to TRBD1 covers 8 bases. CDR3 length: 15 residues. Germline V lookup: CDR1 MNHEY, CDR2 SVGAGI. Trimming cost V 6 bases and J 1 base; bases outside gene matches: 4. The CDR3 DNA sequence: TGTGCCAGCAGACGGACAGGGCGGAACACCGGGGAGCTGTTTTTT. Residues: CASRRTGRNTGELFF.

In its sample, this clonotype was seen a few times. Just one base apart from a much larger clone, this may be a read error. CDR3 nucleotide sequence: TGTGCCAGCAGCCGAGGACTAGCGGGAACCTACGAGCAGTACTTC. This gives the protein CASSRGLAGTYEQYF. V gene TRBV12-3 or TRBV12-4 combines with J gene TRBJ2-7; 12 positions match TRBD2. The CDR3 length is 15 residues. V was pared by 6 bases and J by 2 bases, with 5 bases of the junction left unmatched.

This clonotype was detected many times. Relative to the germline gene, one junction end is altered; a read error may explain this. The chain has TRBV20-1 and TRBJ2-2; maybe TRBD2 (6 bases). Looked up from germline, CDR1 is DFQATT and CDR2 is SNEGSKA (reference sequence). CDR3 length equals 17 residues. The CDR3 coding sequence is TGCAGTGTTAGACCCCGACTTGGGACTCCCCGGGGCGGGGAGCTGTTTTTT. It translates to CSVRPRLGTPRGGELFF.

This clonotype was picked up many times. This rearrangement joins TRBV12-3 or TRBV12-4 to TRBJ2-7; D is possibly TRBD2 (6 bases). V was clipped by 2 bases and J by 3 bases, with 20 bases between them. CDR3 size: 17 residues. Written as DNA, the CDR3 is TGTGCCAGCAGTTTATCTGGGCGAGGGACGGGGGTCTACGAGCAGTACTTC. Its protein is CASSLSGRGTGVYEQYF.

This clonotype showed up many times. V and J are TRBV30 and TRBJ2-2; 11 nucleotides line up with TRBD2. With V trimmed by 3 bases and J by 5 bases, 2 bases remained unmatched. Germline V gene data show CDR1 as GTSNPN and CDR2 as SVGIG (reference sequence). The CDR3 covers 14 residues. CDR3 residues: CAWSVAGGTGELFF. The DNA for the CDR3 is TGTGCCTGGAGCGTAGCGGGAGGGACCGGGGAGCTGTTTTTT.